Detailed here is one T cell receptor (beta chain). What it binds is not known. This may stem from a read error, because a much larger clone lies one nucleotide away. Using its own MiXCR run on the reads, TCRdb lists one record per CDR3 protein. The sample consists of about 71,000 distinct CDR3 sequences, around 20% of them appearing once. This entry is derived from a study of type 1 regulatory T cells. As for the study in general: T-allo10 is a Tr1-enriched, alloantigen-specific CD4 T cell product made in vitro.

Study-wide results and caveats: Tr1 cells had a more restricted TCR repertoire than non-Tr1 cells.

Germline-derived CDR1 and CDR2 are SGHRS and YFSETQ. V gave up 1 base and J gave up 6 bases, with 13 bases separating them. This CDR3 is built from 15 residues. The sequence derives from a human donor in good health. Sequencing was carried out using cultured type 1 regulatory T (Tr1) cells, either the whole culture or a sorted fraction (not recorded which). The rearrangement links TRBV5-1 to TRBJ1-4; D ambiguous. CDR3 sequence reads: CASSLWETNDEKLFF. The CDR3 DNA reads TGCGCCAGCAGCTTGTGGGAAACTAATGATGAAAAACTGTTTTTT.